This TCR beta chain was identified in a study of T cell responses to AZD1222 COVID-19 vaccine (dated by TCRdb to 2020 to 2022). Background for the entire study: AZD1222 recipients whose second dose came at about 4 weeks and those whose second dose came at about 12 weeks were combined into one group, since spike-specific TCR depth and breadth did not differ between the two schedules. A total of over 230 trial participants underwent TCR sequencing, of whom roughly 210 had received two doses of AZD1222 and about 25 had received two doses of the MenACWY control vaccine. Trial participants were enrolled by age into 18-55, 56-69 and 70-plus year subgroups, with approximately 150, 28 and 58 TCR-sequenced participants respectively.

On this clone itself: This clone's antigen is unknown. The input lacks base qualities; no much larger clone sits a single base away.

The CDR3 regions of human TCRbeta chains were analyzed by immunosequencing. Per the authors' processing: Repertoire TCRs were matched against a reference library of SARS-CoV-2-specific TCRs generated with the MIRA antigen-specificity platform. Breadth was defined as the fraction of unique TCRs that were SARS-CoV-2-associated, and depth was defined as the fraction of total T cells that were SARS-CoV-2-associated. Using the MIRA data, each spike-specific TCR was mapped to the spike region that the TCR reacts to and placed in a CD4 or CD8 class. Log10-transformed breadth and depth values were compared by one-way ANOVA with Sidak's multiple comparisons tests. TCRdb re-hosts the immuneACCESS table, in-frame sequences only. Its copies lack some clones; in the studies checked, an unresolved V gene accounts for under half of them, and the cause for the rest is not known. Clonal size and the V and J genes are those of that table, whereas D and trimming came from the DNA. Recorded for this sample are 150,000 or so clones; about 87% of them occurred a single time. The ten most abundant clones make up around 2.3% of the sample.

The time point tag for this specimen amounts to: baseline before first vaccination. Vaccinee samples were obtained from the UK trials COV001 and COV002, which included a single-blind randomized controlled phase 2/3 trial of AZD1222 (ChAdOx1 nCoV-19) in healthy adults. Trial participant PBMC samples were collected at day 0 and day 28 after the second dose for TCRbeta chain sequencing. Inclusive of the bounding cysteine and phenylalanine, the CDR3 is 15 residues long. The only DNA kept is the CDR3, 45 bases in frame from the first base. V is shortened by 4 bases, J by 3 bases, and the region joining them spans 10 bases. Looking up the germline V gene (reference sequence) yields CDR1 PRHDT and CDR2 FYEKMQ. Study-wide findings and limitations: Vaccine-associated CD4 TCRs spanned the whole spike protein, with dominant responses in regions 160-218 and 743-854. The 56-69-year group was small, and its depth increase did not reach significance, likely because of low power. Reportedly, close to half of the unique spike-specific TCRs recognized epitopes lying outside the regions that are mutated in the B.1.351 and B.1.1.7 variants. Spike-specific TCR breadth and depth rose significantly after two AZD1222 doses compared with day 0 and with MenACWY recipients. Because no day 14 peak-response samples were available, repertoires were characterized only after the peak T cell response. Participants were mostly white British and included more females than males, and it was suggested by the authors that clonal diversity may have been underestimated. Conclusions about previously exposed vaccinees were limited because only six AZD1222 recipients were SARS-CoV-2 seropositive at baseline.

Rearrangement joined TRBV13 to TRBJ2-6; no D gene call is confident. The sequence was obtained from an adult in good health. The specimen comprised peripheral blood, sampled on day 0 of AZD1222 vaccination. The CDR3 protein sequence reads: CASSSRFSGANVLTF. The nucleotide sequence reads TGTGCCAGCAGCTCCAGGTTTAGTGGGGCCAACGTCCTGACTTTC. Beyond the CDR3, the reference TRBV13 and TRBJ2-6 genes provide the residues; the full variable domain reads: AAGVIQSPRHLIKEKRETATLKCYPIPRHDTVYWYQQGPGQDPQFLISFYEKMQSDKGSIPDRFSAQQFSDYHSELNMSSLELGDSALYFCASSSRFSGANVLTFGAGSRLTVL.